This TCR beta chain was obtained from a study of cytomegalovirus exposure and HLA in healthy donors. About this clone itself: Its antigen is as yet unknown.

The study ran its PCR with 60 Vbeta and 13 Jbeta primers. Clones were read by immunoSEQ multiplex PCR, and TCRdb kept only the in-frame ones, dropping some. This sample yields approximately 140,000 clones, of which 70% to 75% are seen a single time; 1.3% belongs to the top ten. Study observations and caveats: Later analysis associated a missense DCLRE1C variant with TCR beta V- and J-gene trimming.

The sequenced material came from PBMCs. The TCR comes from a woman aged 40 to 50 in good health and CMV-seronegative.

The CDR3 nucleotides are TGTGCCAGCAGATCCGGGGGACGCCAAGAGACCCAGTACTTC. This encodes CASRSGGRQETQYF. The chain carries TRBV27 and TRBJ2-5, with D perhaps matching TRBD2 (6 bases). CDR3 length equals 14 residues. With 6 bases removed from V and 1 base from J, the gap between germline ends came to 12 bases. CDR1 is MNHEY, CDR2 SMNVEV, per germline (reference sequence).